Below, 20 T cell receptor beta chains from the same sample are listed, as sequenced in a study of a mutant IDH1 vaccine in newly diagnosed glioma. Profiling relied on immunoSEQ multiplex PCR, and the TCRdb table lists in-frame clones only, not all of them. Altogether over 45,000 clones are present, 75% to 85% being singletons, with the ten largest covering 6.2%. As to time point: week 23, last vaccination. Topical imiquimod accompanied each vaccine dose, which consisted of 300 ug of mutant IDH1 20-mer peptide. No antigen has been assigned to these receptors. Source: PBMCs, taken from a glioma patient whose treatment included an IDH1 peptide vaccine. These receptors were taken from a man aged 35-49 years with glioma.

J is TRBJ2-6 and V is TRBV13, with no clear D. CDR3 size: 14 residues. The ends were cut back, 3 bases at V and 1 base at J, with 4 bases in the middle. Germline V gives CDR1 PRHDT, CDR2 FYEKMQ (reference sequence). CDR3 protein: CASSFGSGANVLTF. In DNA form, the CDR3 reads TGTGCCAGCAGCTTCGGATCTGGGGCCAACGTCCTGACTTTC.

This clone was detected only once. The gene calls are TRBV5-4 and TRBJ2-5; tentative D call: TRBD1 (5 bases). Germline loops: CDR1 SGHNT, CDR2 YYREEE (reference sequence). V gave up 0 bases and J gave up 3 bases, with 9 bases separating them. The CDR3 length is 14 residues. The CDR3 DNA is TGTGCCAGCAGCTTGGACAGGCAGGAAGAGACCCAGTACTTC. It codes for CASSLDRQEETQYF. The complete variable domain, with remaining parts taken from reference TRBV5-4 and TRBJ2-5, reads ETGVTQSPTHLIKTRGQQVTLRCSSQSGHNTVSWYQQALGQGPQFIFQYYREEENGRGNFPPRFSGLQFPNYSSELNVNALELDDSALYLCASSLDRQEETQYFGPGTRLLVL.

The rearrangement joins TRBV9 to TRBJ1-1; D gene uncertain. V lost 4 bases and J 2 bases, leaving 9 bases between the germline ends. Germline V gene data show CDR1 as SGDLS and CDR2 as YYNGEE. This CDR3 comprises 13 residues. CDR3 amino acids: CASSPWVNTEAFF. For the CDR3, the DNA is TGTGCCAGCAGCCCATGGGTTAACACTGAAGCTTTCTTT.

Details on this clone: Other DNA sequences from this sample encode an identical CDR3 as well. Here the CDR3 DNA reads TGTGCCAGCAGTCAGGCTAACTATGGCTACACCTTC. This sequence encodes CASSQANYGYTF. This sequence joins TRBV2 and TRBJ1-2; D gene uncertain. Germline V gives CDR1 SNHLY, CDR2 FYNNEI. CDR3 length equals 12 residues. V was shortened by 5 bases and J by 0 bases, with 4 bases between the two germline ends.

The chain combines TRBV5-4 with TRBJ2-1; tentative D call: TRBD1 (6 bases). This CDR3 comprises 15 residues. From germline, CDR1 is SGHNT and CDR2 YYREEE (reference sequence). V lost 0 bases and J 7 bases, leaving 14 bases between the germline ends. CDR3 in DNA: TGTGCCAGCAGCTTGGCCAGGGGTTGGTTAAATGAGCAGTTCTTC. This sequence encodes CASSLARGWLNEQFF.

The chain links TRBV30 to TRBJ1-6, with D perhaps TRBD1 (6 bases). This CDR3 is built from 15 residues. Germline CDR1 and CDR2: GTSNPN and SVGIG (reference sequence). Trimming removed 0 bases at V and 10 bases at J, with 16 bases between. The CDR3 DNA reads TGTGCCTGGAGTGTACTAGTACAGGGTCGCTCACCCCTCCACTTT. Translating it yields CAWSVLVQGRSPLHF. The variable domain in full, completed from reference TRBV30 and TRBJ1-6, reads SQTIHQWPATLVQPVGSPLSLECTVEGTSNPNLYWYRQAAGRGLQLLFYSVGIGQISSEVPQNLSASRPQDRQFILSSKKLLLSDSGFYLCAWSVLVQGRSPLHFGNGTRLTVT.

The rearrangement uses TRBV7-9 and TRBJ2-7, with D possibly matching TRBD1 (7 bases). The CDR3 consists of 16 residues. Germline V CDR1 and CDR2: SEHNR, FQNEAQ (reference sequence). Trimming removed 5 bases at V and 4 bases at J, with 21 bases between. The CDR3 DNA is TGTGCCAGCAGCACCCTGCCAGGCAGGGGGGAATACGAGCAGTACTTC. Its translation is CASSTLPGRGEYEQYF.

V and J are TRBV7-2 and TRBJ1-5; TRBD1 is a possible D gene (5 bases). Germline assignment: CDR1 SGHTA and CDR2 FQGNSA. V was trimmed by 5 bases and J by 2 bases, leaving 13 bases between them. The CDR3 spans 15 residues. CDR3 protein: CASSKDSERNQPQHF. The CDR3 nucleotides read TGTGCCAGCAGCAAAGACAGCGAACGCAATCAGCCCCAGCATTTT.

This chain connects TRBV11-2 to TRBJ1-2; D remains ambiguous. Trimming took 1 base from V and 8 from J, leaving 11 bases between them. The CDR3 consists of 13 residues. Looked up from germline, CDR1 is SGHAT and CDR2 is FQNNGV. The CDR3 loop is CASSLVSQSGYTF. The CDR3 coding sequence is TGTGCCAGCAGCTTAGTATCCCAATCGGGCTACACCTTC. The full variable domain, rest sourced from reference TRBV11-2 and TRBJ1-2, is EAGVAQSPRYKIIEKRQSVAFWCNPISGHATLYWYQQILGQGPKLLIQFQNNGVVDDSQLPKDRFSAERLKGVDSTLKIQPAKLEDSAVYLCASSLVSQSGYTFGSGTRLTVV.

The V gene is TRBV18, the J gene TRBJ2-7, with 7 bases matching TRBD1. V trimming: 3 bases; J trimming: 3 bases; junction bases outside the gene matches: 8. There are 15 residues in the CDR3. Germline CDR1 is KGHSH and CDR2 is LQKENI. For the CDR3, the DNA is TGTGCCAGCTCACCCCCGGACAGGAGCAACTACGAGCAGTACTTC. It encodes CASSPPDRSNYEQYF. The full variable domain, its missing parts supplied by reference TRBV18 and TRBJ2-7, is NAGVMQNPRHLVRRRGQEARLRCSPMKGHSHVYWYRQLPEEGLKFMVYLQKENIIDESGMPKERFSAEFPKEGPSILRIQQVVRGDSAAYFCASSPPDRSNYEQYFGPGTRLTVT.

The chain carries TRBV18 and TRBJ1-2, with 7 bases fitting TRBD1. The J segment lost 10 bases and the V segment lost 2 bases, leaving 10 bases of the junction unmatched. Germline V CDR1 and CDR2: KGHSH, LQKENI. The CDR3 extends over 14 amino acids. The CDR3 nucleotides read TGTGCCAGCTCACCAGGGACAGTTCGAGGGGACTACACCTTC. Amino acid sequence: CASSPGTVRGDYTF. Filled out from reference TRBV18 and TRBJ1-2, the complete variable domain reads NAGVMQNPRHLVRRRGQEARLRCSPMKGHSHVYWYRQLPEEGLKFMVYLQKENIIDESGMPKERFSAEFPKEGPSILRIQQVVRGDSAAYFCASSPGTVRGDYTFGSGTRLTVV.

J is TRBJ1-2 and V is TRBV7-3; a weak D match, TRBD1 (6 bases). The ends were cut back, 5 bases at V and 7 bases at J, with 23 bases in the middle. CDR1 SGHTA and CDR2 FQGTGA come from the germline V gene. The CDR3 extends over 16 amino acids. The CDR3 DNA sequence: TGTGCCAGCAGCCCAGGCGGGGCAGGGGCGGAGGGTGGCTACACCTTC. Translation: CASSPGGAGAEGGYTF. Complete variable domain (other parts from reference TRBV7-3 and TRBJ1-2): GAGVSQTPSNKVTEKGKYVELRCDPISGHTALYWYRQSLGQGPEFLIYFQGTGAADDSGLPNDRFFAVRPEGSVSTLKIQRTERGDSAVYLCASSPGGAGAEGGYTFGSGTRLTVV.

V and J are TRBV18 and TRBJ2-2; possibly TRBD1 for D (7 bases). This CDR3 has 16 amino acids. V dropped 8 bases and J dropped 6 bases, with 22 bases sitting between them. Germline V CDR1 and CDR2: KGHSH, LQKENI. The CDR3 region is CASNGAGQKAPGELFF. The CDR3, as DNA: TGTGCCAGCAACGGGGCGGGACAGAAAGCCCCCGGGGAGCTGTTTTTT.

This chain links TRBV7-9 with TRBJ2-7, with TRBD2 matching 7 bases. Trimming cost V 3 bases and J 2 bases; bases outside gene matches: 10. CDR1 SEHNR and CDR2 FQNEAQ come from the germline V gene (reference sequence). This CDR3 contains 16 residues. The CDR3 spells CASSLLGGRQAYEQYF. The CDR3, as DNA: TGTGCCAGCAGCTTGTTGGGAGGGCGCCAAGCCTACGAGCAGTACTTC.

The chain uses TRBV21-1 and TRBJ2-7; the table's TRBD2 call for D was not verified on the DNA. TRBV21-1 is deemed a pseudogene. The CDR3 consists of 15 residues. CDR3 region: CASSKGPRGAYEQYF. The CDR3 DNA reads TGTGCCAGCAGCAAAGGGCCCCGCGGGGCCTACGAGCAGTACTTC.

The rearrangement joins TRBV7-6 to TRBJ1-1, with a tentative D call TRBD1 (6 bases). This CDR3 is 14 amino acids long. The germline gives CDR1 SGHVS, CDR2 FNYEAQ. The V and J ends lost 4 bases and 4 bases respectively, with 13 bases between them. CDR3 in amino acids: CASSSLQGATEAFF. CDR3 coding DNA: TGTGCCAGCAGCTCCCTACAGGGTGCCACTGAAGCTTTCTTT.

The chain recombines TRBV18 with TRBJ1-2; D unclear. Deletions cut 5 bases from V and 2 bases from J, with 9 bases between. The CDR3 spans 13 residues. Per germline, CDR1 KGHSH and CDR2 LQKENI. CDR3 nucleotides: TGTGCCAGCTCAGGCGGGGTGAACTATGGCTACACCTTC. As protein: CASSGGVNYGYTF. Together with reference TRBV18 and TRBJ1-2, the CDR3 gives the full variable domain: NAGVMQNPRHLVRRRGQEARLRCSPMKGHSHVYWYRQLPEEGLKFMVYLQKENIIDESGMPKERFSAEFPKEGPSILRIQQVVRGDSAAYFCASSGGVNYGYTFGSGTRLTVV.

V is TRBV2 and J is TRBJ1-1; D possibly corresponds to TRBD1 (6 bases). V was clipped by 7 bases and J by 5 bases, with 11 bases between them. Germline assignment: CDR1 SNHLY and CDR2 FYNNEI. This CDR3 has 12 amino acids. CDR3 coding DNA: TGTGCCAGCAACCTCCAGGGGACTGAAGCTTTCTTT. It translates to CASNLQGTEAFF. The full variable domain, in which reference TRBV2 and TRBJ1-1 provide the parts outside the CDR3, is EPEVTQTPSHQVTQMGQEVILRCVPISNHLYFYWYRQILGQKVEFLVSFYNNEISEKSEIFDDQFSVERPDGSNFTLKIRSTKLEDSAMYFCASNLQGTEAFFGQGTRLTVV.

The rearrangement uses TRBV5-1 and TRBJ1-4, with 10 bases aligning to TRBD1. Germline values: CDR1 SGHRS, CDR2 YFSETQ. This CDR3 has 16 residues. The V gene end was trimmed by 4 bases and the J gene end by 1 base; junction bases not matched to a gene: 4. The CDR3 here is CASSPGDRGTNEKLFF. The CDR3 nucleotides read TGCGCCAGCAGCCCGGGGGACAGGGGAACTAATGAAAAACTGTTTTTT.

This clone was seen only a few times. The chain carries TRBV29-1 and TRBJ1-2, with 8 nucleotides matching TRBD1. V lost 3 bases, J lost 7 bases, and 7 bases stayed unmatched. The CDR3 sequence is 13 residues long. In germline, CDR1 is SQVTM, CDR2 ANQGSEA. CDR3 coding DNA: TGCAGCGTTGAGAAACCAGGGGGCCTTGGCTACACCTTC. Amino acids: CSVEKPGGLGYTF.